This is a list of T cell receptor beta chains from one sample in a study of T cell repertoires in ileal Crohn's disease. TCRdb's copy holds only in-frame clones and misses some; the assay was immunoSEQ multiplex PCR. The sample lists more than 60,000 clones; 85% to 90% were seen once. The sequenced material came from ileal tissue. The receptors derive from an adult with Crohn's disease. CDR3s include the opening cysteine and the closing phenylalanine or tryptophan. The D gene is left open where the match is weak. Rows give clone size only sometimes, using once, few, many, or a class for an expanded clone.

v_gene: TRBV27; d_gene: .; j_gene: TRBJ2-1; abundance: .; CDR3aa: CASSFRGLFNEQFF; CDR3nt: TGTGCCAGCAGTTTCAGGGGCCTTTTTAATGAGCAGTTCTTC
v_gene: TRBV4-2; d_gene: TRBD2; j_gene: TRBJ2-2; abundance: .; CDR3aa: CASTKAGGNTGELFF; CDR3nt: TGTGCCAGCACCAAAGCGGGGGGAAACACCGGGGAGCTGTTTTTT
v_gene: TRBV15; d_gene: .; j_gene: TRBJ2-2; abundance: once; CDR3aa: CATSSLEYTGELFF; CDR3nt: TGTGCCACCAGCAGTCTAGAGTACACCGGGGAGCTGTTTTTT
v_gene: TRBV19; d_gene: TRBD1; j_gene: TRBJ1-1; abundance: .; CDR3aa: CASSSGQGRVYEAFF; CDR3nt: TGTGCCAGTAGTAGCGGACAGGGGAGGGTATATGAAGCTTTCTTT
v_gene: TRBV5-1; d_gene: .; j_gene: TRBJ1-1; abundance: once; CDR3aa: CASSRGKDTEAFF; CDR3nt: TGCGCCAGCAGCCGGGGAAAGGACACTGAAGCTTTCTTT
v_gene: TRBV18; d_gene: TRBD1; j_gene: TRBJ2-7; abundance: .; CDR3aa: CASSQGQNYEQYF; CDR3nt: TGTGCCAGCTCACAGGGACAGAACTACGAGCAGTACTTC
v_gene: TRBV2; d_gene: TRBD1; j_gene: TRBJ2-1; abundance: .; CDR3aa: CASSPWTGWNEQFF; CDR3nt: TGTGCCAGCAGTCCCTGGACAGGGTGGAATGAGCAGTTCTTC
v_gene: TRBV15; d_gene: .; j_gene: TRBJ2-1; abundance: .; CDR3aa: CATSSLSSYNEQFF; CDR3nt: TGTGCCACCAGCAGCCTGAGCTCCTACAATGAGCAGTTCTTC
v_gene: TRBV5-1; d_gene: TRBD2; j_gene: TRBJ2-7; abundance: .; CDR3aa: CASKKLAGDSYEQYF; CDR3nt: TGCGCCAGCAAGAAACTAGCGGGGGACTCCTACGAGCAGTACTTC
v_gene: TRBV30; d_gene: .; j_gene: TRBJ2-5; abundance: .; CDR3aa: CAWSPNLQETQYF; CDR3nt: TGTGCCTGGAGCCCGAACTTACAAGAGACCCAGTACTTC
v_gene: TRBV6-8; d_gene: .; j_gene: TRBJ2-1; abundance: .; CDR3aa: CASSYTGNEQFF; CDR3nt: TGTGCCAGCAGTTACACTGGCAATGAGCAGTTCTTC
v_gene: TRBV5-5; d_gene: TRBD2; j_gene: TRBJ2-3; abundance: .; CDR3aa: CASSWSSGGSQSDTQYF; CDR3nt: TGTGCCAGCAGCTGGTCTTCGGGGGGGTCGCAATCAGATACGCAGTATTTT
v_gene: TRBV28; d_gene: .; j_gene: TRBJ1-6; abundance: .; CDR3aa: CASSPDFRANSPLHF; CDR3nt: TGTGCCAGCAGTCCAGATTTCAGGGCCAATTCACCCCTCCACTTT
v_gene: TRBV2; d_gene: .; j_gene: TRBJ2-3; abundance: .; CDR3aa: CASSVWQGLEYF; CDR3nt: TGTGCCAGCAGTGTCTGGCAGGGCTTGGAGTATTTT
v_gene: TRBV30; d_gene: TRBD2; j_gene: TRBJ2-1; abundance: .; CDR3aa: CAWNPAGGLHNEQFF; CDR3nt: TGTGCCTGGAATCCAGCGGGAGGTCTCCACAATGAGCAGTTCTTC
v_gene: TRBV25-1; d_gene: TRBD2; j_gene: TRBJ2-1; abundance: .; CDR3aa: CASRRSAGGNNEQFF; CDR3nt: TGTGCCAGCAGAAGGTCCGCGGGAGGGAACAATGAGCAGTTCTTC
v_gene: TRBV5-6; d_gene: TRBD1; j_gene: TRBJ1-2; abundance: .; CDR3aa: CASSRAQGLFGSDGYTF; CDR3nt: TGTGCCAGCAGCCGGGCACAGGGGTTATTTGGTTCGGATGGCTACACCTTC
v_gene: TRBV5-4; d_gene: .; j_gene: TRBJ1-2; abundance: .; CDR3aa: CASSFLQVYTF; CDR3nt: TGTGCCAGCAGCTTTTTACAGGTGTACACCTTC
v_gene: TRBV27; d_gene: TRBD1; j_gene: TRBJ2-7; abundance: .; CDR3aa: CASSLVAGGHYEQYF; CDR3nt: TGTGCCAGCAGTTTGGTTGCAGGGGGTCACTACGAGCAGTACTTC
v_gene: TRBV6-4; d_gene: .; j_gene: TRBJ1-1; abundance: few; CDR3aa: CASIGGRFGTEAFF; CDR3nt: TGTGCCAGCATCGGGGGTAGATTTGGCACTGAAGCTTTCTTT
v_gene: TRBV19; d_gene: .; j_gene: TRBJ1-5; abundance: .; CDR3aa: CASSIARGGQPQHF; CDR3nt: TGTGCCAGTAGTATAGCAAGGGGAGGACAGCCCCAGCATTTT
v_gene: TRBV6-1; d_gene: TRBD1; j_gene: TRBJ1-1; abundance: .; CDR3aa: CASSHRGVNTEAFF; CDR3nt: TGTGCCAGCAGCCACAGGGGAGTGAACACTGAAGCTTTCTTT
v_gene: TRBV14; d_gene: .; j_gene: TRBJ2-5; abundance: .; CDR3aa: CASSLTYAETQYF; CDR3nt: TGTGCCAGCAGCCTGACATACGCCGAGACCCAGTACTTC
v_gene: TRBV2; d_gene: .; j_gene: TRBJ1-5; abundance: .; CDR3aa: CASRETGSNQPQHF; CDR3nt: TGTGCCAGCAGAGAGACAGGAAGCAATCAGCCCCAGCATTTT
v_gene: TRBV7-9; d_gene: .; j_gene: TRBJ1-2; abundance: .; CDR3aa: CASSLGTGVVYTF; CDR3nt: TGTGCCAGCAGCTTAGGGACTGGGGTTGTCTACACCTTC
v_gene: TRBV5-1; d_gene: .; j_gene: TRBJ2-7; abundance: .; CDR3aa: CASSLGWGEVYEQYF; CDR3nt: TGCGCCAGCAGCTTGGGGTGGGGAGAAGTCTACGAGCAGTACTTC
v_gene: TRBV29-1; d_gene: .; j_gene: TRBJ1-1; abundance: .; CDR3aa: CSVSERANTEAFF; CDR3nt: TGCAGCGTTTCGGAGAGGGCGAACACTGAAGCTTTCTTT
v_gene: TRBV23-1; d_gene: TRBD2; j_gene: TRBJ2-1; abundance: once; CDR3aa: CASTRTSGRPHPSYNEQFF; CDR3nt: TGCGCCAGCACAAGGACTAGCGGGAGGCCCCACCCCTCCTACAATGAGCAGTTCTTC
v_gene: TRBV19; d_gene: .; j_gene: TRBJ1-5; abundance: .; CDR3aa: CASSPGGVGQPQHF; CDR3nt: TGTGCCAGTAGCCCGGGGGGTGTAGGTCAGCCCCAGCATTTT
v_gene: TRBV19; d_gene: TRBD1; j_gene: TRBJ1-5; abundance: .; CDR3aa: CASRAKQGGQPQHF; CDR3nt: TGTGCCAGCCGAGCCAAACAGGGGGGTCAGCCCCAGCATTTT
v_gene: TRBV29-1; d_gene: .; j_gene: TRBJ1-2; abundance: .; CDR3aa: CSAENGRLSGYTF; CDR3nt: TGCAGCGCCGAGAACGGCAGGCTGTCCGGCTACACCTTC
v_gene: TRBV19; d_gene: TRBD1; j_gene: TRBJ2-3; abundance: .; CDR3aa: CASGDRRNPDTQYF; CDR3nt: TGTGCCAGTGGGGACAGGAGGAATCCAGATACGCAGTATTTT
v_gene: TRBV6-1; d_gene: TRBD1; j_gene: TRBJ1-5; abundance: .; CDR3aa: CASSRDRGSNQPQHF; CDR3nt: TGTGCCAGCAGTCGGGACAGGGGTAGCAATCAGCCCCAGCATTTT
v_gene: TRBV9; d_gene: TRBD2; j_gene: TRBJ2-1; abundance: .; CDR3aa: CASSQGLAESYNEQFF; CDR3nt: TGTGCCAGCAGCCAAGGACTAGCGGAGAGCTACAATGAGCAGTTCTTC
v_gene: TRBV5-1; d_gene: TRBD1; j_gene: TRBJ1-1; abundance: .; CDR3aa: CASSYRDREAFF; CDR3nt: TGCGCCAGCAGCTACCGGGACAGAGAAGCTTTCTTT
v_gene: TRBV5-1; d_gene: .; j_gene: TRBJ1-1; abundance: once; CDR3aa: CASSLAGQLNTEAFF; CDR3nt: TGCGCCAGCAGCTTGGCCGGACAGTTGAACACTGAAGCTTTCTTT
v_gene: TRBV4-3; d_gene: TRBD1; j_gene: TRBJ1-2; abundance: .; CDR3aa: CASSQHDRDGSGYTF; CDR3nt: TGCGCCAGCAGCCAACACGACAGGGATGGTAGTGGCTACACCTTC
v_gene: TRBV10-3; d_gene: TRBD1; j_gene: TRBJ1-2; abundance: .; CDR3aa: CAFAKASRTGGKDGYTF; CDR3nt: TGTGCCTTCGCCAAAGCCTCTCGGACAGGAGGAAAGGATGGCTACACCTTC
v_gene: TRBV6-5; d_gene: .; j_gene: TRBJ1-1; abundance: .; CDR3aa: CASSYSPRQVNTEAFF; CDR3nt: TGTGCCAGCAGTTACAGCCCCAGACAGGTGAACACTGAAGCTTTCTTT
v_gene: TRBV27; d_gene: .; j_gene: TRBJ1-5; abundance: once; CDR3aa: CASSLGNNQPQHF; CDR3nt: TGTGCCAGCAGTCTCGGGAACAATCAGCCCCAGCATTTT
v_gene: TRBV5-1; d_gene: .; j_gene: TRBJ2-2; abundance: .; CDR3aa: CASSGDSRRRTGELFF; CDR3nt: TGCGCCAGCAGCGGTGACTCTCGTCGTCGCACCGGGGAGCTGTTTTTT
v_gene: TRBV5-1; d_gene: .; j_gene: TRBJ1-1; abundance: .; CDR3aa: CASSLGDARGGNTEAFF; CDR3nt: TGCGCCAGCAGCTTGGGGGACGCTCGAGGGGGAAACACTGAAGCTTTCTTT
v_gene: TRBV6-5; d_gene: .; j_gene: TRBJ1-5; abundance: once; CDR3aa: CASSPSSNQPQHF; CDR3nt: TGTGCCAGCAGTCCCTCGAGCAATCAGCCCCAGCATTTT